A single sample is the source of the 20 T cell receptor beta chains below, sequenced in a study of T cells in Graves' hyperthyroidism and ophthalmopathy. Amplification of TCR beta CDR3 regions used RNA as the template. The TCR CDR3 first-round RT-PCR relied on the HTBI primer set. TCRdb redid the calling of the multiplex PCR reads with MiXCR, one entry per CDR3 protein. The sample yields over 450,000 distinct CDR3 sequences, around an eighth seen once. The sequencing sample was made of blood. These receptors originate from a woman younger than 30 with Graves' hyperthyroidism.

This clonotype was detected many times. The V call is TRBV6-1, the J call TRBJ1-2; D remains ambiguous. The CDR3 length is 15 residues. Germline loops: CDR1 MNHNS, CDR2 SASEGT. V was shortened by 6 bases and J by 8 bases, with 22 bases between the two germline ends. CDR3 sequence (DNA): TGTGCCAGCAGCCCAGCACAGCACTCCCTGTGGGGCTACACCTTC. Protein sequence: CASSPAQHSLWGYTF.

There are many counts of this clonotype. The chain carries TRBV20-1 and TRBJ2-6; D is possibly TRBD2 (5 bases). Germline CDR1 is DFQATT and CDR2 is SNEGSKA (reference sequence). CDR3 length: 13 amino acids. The V and J ends lost 7 bases and 1 base respectively, with 8 bases between them. The CDR3 sequence is CSVERSGANVLTF. The CDR3 DNA reads TGCAGTGTAGAGCGGTCTGGGGCCAACGTCCTGACTTTC.

This clonotype was counted ten times or more. The chain carries TRBV9 and TRBJ2-7; TRBD2 agrees at 9 bases. Trimming at V came to 0 bases and at J to 6 bases, leaving 7 bases not matched to a gene. CDR3 length: 15 residues. CDR1 is SGDLS and CDR2 is YYNGEE in the germline V gene. The CDR3 protein is CASSVDLSGSSEQYF. CDR3 nucleotide sequence: TGTGCCAGCAGCGTAGATCTTAGCGGGAGTTCCGAGCAGTACTTC.

This clonotype has only a few counts. This chain joins TRBV9 and TRBJ1-1, with D unresolved. The germline gives CDR1 SGDLS, CDR2 YYNGEE. V was pared by 4 bases and J by 7 bases, with 11 bases between. CDR3 length equals 12 residues. In nucleotides, the CDR3 is TGTGCCAGCAGCCGAGTGAATGGTGAAGCTTTCTTT. Its protein product is CASSRVNGEAFF.

The V gene is TRBV3-1, the J gene TRBJ2-3; 7 bases agree with TRBD1. There are 15 residues in the CDR3. Germline lookup yields CDR1 LGHDT and CDR2 YNNKEL (reference sequence). With V trimmed by 6 bases and J by 0 bases, 6 bases remained unmatched. CDR3 bases: TGTGCCAGCAGTTACTGGGGACAGAGCACAGATACGCAGTATTTT. Protein product: CASSYWGQSTDTQYF.

This clonotype has more than one count but fewer than ten. An end of the junction does not agree with germline; a read error may underlie this. The chain combines TRBV20-1 with TRBJ1-2; no firm D call. The CDR3 length is 13 residues. Germline V gene sequence: CDR1 DFQATT, CDR2 SNEGSKA (reference sequence). The CDR3: CSARGKREAGCTF. DNA of the CDR3: TGCAGTGCTAGAGGAAAGCGGGAGGCTGGCTGCACCTTC.

In its sample, this clonotype was seen many times. CDR3 sequence reads: CASRDPGTGYEQYF. DNA of the CDR3: TGTGCCAGCAGGGACCCCGGGACAGGCTACGAGCAGTACTTC. This rearrangement joins TRBV27 to TRBJ2-7, with TRBD1 matching over 8 bases. Germline V gives CDR1 MNHEY, CDR2 SMNVEV (reference sequence). The CDR3 spans 14 residues. V lost 6 bases, J lost 3 bases, and 7 bases stayed unmatched.

The genes are TRBV28 and TRBJ2-7; 11 nucleotides align to TRBD2. The CDR3 totals 15 residues. The junction had 7 bases not matched to a gene; V was cut back by 6 bases and J by 3 bases. Germline loops: CDR1 MDHEN, CDR2 SYDVKM. This chain's CDR3 is CASRPTSGSGYEQYF. CDR3 coding DNA: TGTGCCAGCAGACCTACTAGCGGGAGTGGCTACGAGCAGTACTTC. Drawing the rest from reference TRBV28 and TRBJ2-7, the complete variable domain is DVKVTQSSRYLVKRTGEKVFLECVQDMDHENMFWYRQDPGLGLRLIYFSYDVKMKEKGDIPEGYSVSREKKERFSLILESASTNQTSMYLCASRPTSGSGYEQYFGPGTRLTVT.

The genes are TRBV3-1 and TRBJ2-2; 9 bases line up with TRBD2. The germline CDR1 and CDR2 sequences are LGHDT and YNNKEL (reference sequence). The ends lost 1 base at V and 0 bases at J; junction bases unmatched: 6. The CDR3 is made up of 18 amino acids. CDR3 in DNA: TGTGCCAGCAGCCAAGTGACAGGACTAGCGACGAACACCGGGGAGCTGTTTTTT. Translation: CASSQVTGLATNTGELFF. The complete variable domain, with remaining parts taken from reference TRBV3-1 and TRBJ2-2, reads DTAVSQTPKYLVTQMGNDKSIKCEQNLGHDTMYWYKQDSKKFLKIMFSYNNKELIINETVPNRFSPKSPDKAHLNLHINSLELGDSAVYFCASSQVTGLATNTGELFFGEGSRLTVL.

The chain employs TRBV27 and TRBJ2-2; 11 nucleotides agree with TRBD2. V trimming: 7 bases; J trimming: 1 base; junction bases outside the gene matches: 8. Germline lookup yields CDR1 MNHEY and CDR2 SMNVEV (reference sequence). This CDR3 contains 17 residues. This CDR3 reads CASKTSGVLKNTGELFF. CDR3 DNA: TGTGCCAGCAAGACTAGCGGGGTTTTAAAGAACACCGGGGAGCTGTTTTTT.

The chain combines TRBV29-1 with TRBJ2-1; D may be TRBD2 (6 bases). The CDR3 length is 13 residues. The germline gives CDR1 SQVTM, CDR2 ANQGSEA. V lost 4 bases to trimming and J lost 2 bases, with 9 bases between them. The CDR3 coding sequence is TGCAGCGTTGTAACGGGAGCCTACAATGAGCAGTTCTTC. Protein product: CSVVTGAYNEQFF.

This clonotype was observed at least ten times. This chain joins TRBV6-1 and TRBJ2-7, with D possibly being TRBD1 (6 bases). Trimming shortened V by 4 bases and J by 2 bases, and 15 bases separated the two germline ends. The CDR3 is 15 amino acids. The germline V gene has CDR1 MNHNS and CDR2 SASEGT. In DNA form, the CDR3 reads TGTGCCAGCAGTGTAGGGACACTGGCTGCCTACGAGCAGTACGTC. Translated: CASSVGTLAAYEQYV.

This clonotype occurred many times. The chain recombines TRBV7-2 with TRBJ1-1; no clear D. Trimming pared 4 bases from V and 7 bases from J, leaving 16 bases between. The CDR3 length is 14 residues. CDR1 and CDR2 (germline): SGHTA, FQGNSA. The CDR3 DNA is TGTGCCAGCAGCTGGGGTGAGGGCACGGGTGAAGCTTTCTTT. Translation gives CASSWGEGTGEAFF.

This clonotype was counted many times. The genes are TRBV24-1 and TRBJ2-3; the match to TRBD1 covers 9 bases. V gave up 3 bases and J gave up 3 bases; unmatched junction bases: 6. CDR1 and CDR2 (germline): KGHDR, SFDVKD. The CDR3 has 16 residues. The CDR3 sequence is CATSDRGQGPTDTQYF. In nucleotides, the CDR3 is TGTGCCACCAGTGATCGGGGACAGGGTCCAACAGATACGCAGTATTTT.

The rearrangement joins TRBV7-9 to TRBJ2-7; D call uncertain. Trimming left V 5 bases short and J 7 bases short, with 15 bases between. The CDR3 contains 13 residues. CDR1 and CDR2 from the germline V gene are SEHNR and FQNEAQ (reference sequence). Written as DNA, the CDR3 is TGTGCCAGCAGCGCTATTTGGGCCCAAGAGCAGTACTTC. Its protein is CASSAIWAQEQYF.

As regards this clonotype: A much larger clone differs from this one at a single base, so this may be a read error. This chain connects TRBV7-8 to TRBJ1-5; D is undetermined. Germline loops: CDR1 SGHVS, CDR2 FQNEAQ. This CDR3 comprises 13 residues. The CDR3 DNA reads TGTGCCAACAGCTTAGACACACGGGAGCCCCAGCATTTT. It codes for CANSLDTREPQHF.

This clonotype was recorded many times. V and J are TRBV5-6 and TRBJ1-1, with TRBD1 as a possible D gene (5 bases). Trimming cost V 3 bases and J 8 bases, with 14 bases left between them. This CDR3 has 13 residues. Looked up from germline, CDR1 is SGHDT and CDR2 is YYEEEE. The CDR3 nucleotides are TGTGCCAGCAGCTGGGGGATTAAAGAAGAAGCTTTCTTT. Translation gives CASSWGIKEEAFF.

This clonotype appeared many times. Here the CDR3 DNA reads TGTGCCAGCAGTCCAGGGAATGCGAACACTGAAGCTTTCTTT. This gives the protein CASSPGNANTEAFF. The chain recombines TRBV6-1 with TRBJ1-1; D may be TRBD1 (5 bases). V lost 5 bases to trimming and J lost 1 base, with 11 bases between them. Germline lookup yields CDR1 MNHNS and CDR2 SASEGT. This CDR3 is 14 amino acids long.

This clonotype was detected many times. The chain carries TRBV6-5 and TRBJ1-2; D may be TRBD1 (5 bases). This CDR3 has 13 amino acids. Germline V gene sequence: CDR1 MNHEY, CDR2 SVGAGI. The V gene lost 2 bases and the J gene lost 6 bases, with 10 bases spanning the gap. In DNA, the CDR3 is TGTGCCAGCAGTTACGGGACGGTGGATGGCTACACCTTC. This sequence encodes CASSYGTVDGYTF.

This clonotype was counted ten times or more. The gene calls are TRBV9 and TRBJ2-1, with 8 nucleotides matching TRBD2. Trimming at V came to 4 bases and at J to 1 base, leaving 16 bases not matched to a gene. The germline gives CDR1 SGDLS, CDR2 YYNGEE. The CDR3 totals 19 residues. This CDR3 is CASSFRLSGGPHSYNEQFF. The DNA for the CDR3 is TGTGCCAGCAGCTTCCGACTGAGCGGGGGTCCCCATTCCTACAATGAGCAGTTCTTC.